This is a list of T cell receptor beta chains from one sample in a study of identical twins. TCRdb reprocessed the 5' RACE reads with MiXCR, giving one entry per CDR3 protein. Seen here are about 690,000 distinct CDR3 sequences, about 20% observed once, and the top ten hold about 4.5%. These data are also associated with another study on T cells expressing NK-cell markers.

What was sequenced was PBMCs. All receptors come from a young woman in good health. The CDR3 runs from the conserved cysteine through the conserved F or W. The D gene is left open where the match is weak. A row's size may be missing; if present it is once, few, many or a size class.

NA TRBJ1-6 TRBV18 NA CASSLRSPAPNSPLHF TGTGCCAGCTCACTACGATCTCCAGCCCCTAATTCACCCCTCCACTTT
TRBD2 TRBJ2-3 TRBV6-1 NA CASSEGGGRGSTDTQYF TGTGCCAGCAGTGAAGGCGGGGGGCGCGGTAGCACAGATACGCAGTATTTT
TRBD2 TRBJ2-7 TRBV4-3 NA CASSQGEAGGYYEQYF TGCGCCAGCAGCCAAGGAGAAGCGGGAGGGTACTACGAGCAGTACTTC
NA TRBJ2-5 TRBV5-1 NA CASSLGRVRETQYF TGCGCCAGCAGCTTGGGTCGGGTTCGAGAGACCCAGTACTTC
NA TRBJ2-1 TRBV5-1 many CASSLSLQSSYNEQFF TGCGCCAGCAGCTTGAGTCTGCAGAGCTCCTACAATGAGCAGTTCTTC
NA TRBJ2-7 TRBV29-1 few CSVLSGSQGGTYEQYF TGCAGCGTTTTGAGTGGGTCGCAGGGAGGTACCTACGAGCAGTACTTC
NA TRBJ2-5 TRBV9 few CASSGQGGFTAQYF TGTGCCAGCAGCGGCCAGGGAGGTTTTACCGCCCAGTACTTC
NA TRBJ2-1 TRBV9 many CASSVERRGQQFF TGTGCCAGCAGCGTAGAGAGACGGGGGCAGCAGTTCTTC
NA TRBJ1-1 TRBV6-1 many CASSLSTGNTEAFF TGTGCCAGCAGCCTCTCGACAGGGAACACTGAAGCTTTCTTT
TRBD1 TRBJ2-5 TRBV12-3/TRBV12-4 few CASSSPDRVGETQYF TGTGCCAGCAGTTCACCAGACAGGGTGGGAGAGACCCAGTACTTC
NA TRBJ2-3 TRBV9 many CASSVDLADTQYF TGTGCCAGCAGCGTAGACCTAGCCGATACGCAGTATTTT
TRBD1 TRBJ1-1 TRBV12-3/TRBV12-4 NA CASSSPRTGSGEAFF TGTGCCAGCAGTTCCCCGCGGACAGGGTCGGGTGAAGCTTTCTTT
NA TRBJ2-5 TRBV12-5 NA CASAEGETQYF TGTGCTAGTGCCGAAGGGGAGACCCAGTACTTC
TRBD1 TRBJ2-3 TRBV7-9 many CASSWDQGTGVQYF TGTGCCAGCAGCTGGGACCAAGGGACAGGGGTGCAGTATTTT
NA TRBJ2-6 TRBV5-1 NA CASSLARVMNSVLSGANVLTF TGCGCCAGCAGCTTGGCCAGGGTGATGAATTCCGTACTCTCTGGGGCCAACGTCCTGACTTTC
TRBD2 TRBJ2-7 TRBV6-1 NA CASSRTSGRSSSYEQYF TGTGCCAGCAGTCGGACTAGCGGGAGGTCGAGCTCCTACGAGCAGTACTTC
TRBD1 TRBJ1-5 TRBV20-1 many CSAKSTGGQPQHF TGCAGTGCTAAAAGCACAGGGGGTCAGCCCCAGCATTTT
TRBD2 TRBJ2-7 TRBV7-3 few CASSLSPRASGGRTYEQYF TGTGCCAGCAGCTTAAGTCCCCGGGCTAGCGGGGGGCGGACCTACGAGCAGTACTTC
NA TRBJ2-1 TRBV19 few CASSIAGATYNEQFF TGTGCCAGTAGTATAGCGGGGGCGACCTACAATGAGCAGTTCTTC
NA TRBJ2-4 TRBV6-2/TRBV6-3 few CASGANAENIQYF TGTGCCAGCGGGGCAAATGCGGAAAACATTCAGTACTTC
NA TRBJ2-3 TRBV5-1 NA CASSFTRSTQYF TGCGCCAGCAGCTTTACCCGGAGTACGCAGTATTTT
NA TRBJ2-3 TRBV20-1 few CSAVSSVPSTDTQYF TGCAGTGCAGTTTCTTCAGTGCCTAGCACAGATACGCAGTATTTT
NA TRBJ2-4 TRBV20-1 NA CSARLRAKNIQYF TGCAGTGCTAGGTTGAGAGCCAAAAACATTCAGTACTTC